What follows are 24 T cell receptor beta chains derived from one specimen sequenced in a study of PD-1 blockade in classical Hodgkin lymphoma. Indicated time point: cycle 4 day 1 (C4D1), after 5 to 7 weeks of nivolumab. Brentuximab vedotin exposure varied among the patients, all of whom had relapsed after autologous stem cell transplantation. Thawed PBMCs underwent magnetic negative selection to obtain purified CD8+ T cells. Measured with immunoSEQ multiplex PCR; TCRdb has only the in-frame clones, and not every one. The repertoire holds 20,000 or so clones, with 88% as singletons. Sequenced here: CD8+ T cells from blood, sampled before the fourth cycle of nivolumab. The receptor source for this set is a human donor with classical Hodgkin lymphoma.

There are a few counts of this clone. This chain joins TRBV9 and TRBJ2-7; maybe TRBD2 (5 bases). The CDR3 consists of 14 residues. Germline V lookup: CDR1 SGDLS, CDR2 YYNGEE. The germline V and J ends were trimmed by 0 bases and 3 bases, with 10 bases remaining between them. The CDR3 is CASSVEAGGYEQYF. In nucleotides, the CDR3 is TGTGCCAGCAGCGTAGAAGCAGGAGGCTACGAGCAGTACTTC.

The rearrangement joins TRBV7-8 to TRBJ2-7, with 11 bases matching TRBD2. Unmatched junction bases numbered 5, after V lost 1 base and J lost 0 bases. The CDR3 contains 17 residues. Germline V gene sequence: CDR1 SGHVS, CDR2 FQNEAQ. The CDR3 coding sequence is TGTGCCAGCAGCTTAGTCCGGACTAGCGGGCGCTCCTACGAGCAGTACTTC. This translates into CASSLVRTSGRSYEQYF.

The chain couples TRBV28 to TRBJ2-6, with 8 nucleotides matching TRBD2. Germline assignment: CDR1 MDHEN and CDR2 SYDVKM. The CDR3 loop spans 18 amino acids. Trimming took 1 base from V and 1 from J; bases not matched to a gene: 6. This CDR3 is CASSLFGLARSGANVLTF. CDR3 nucleotides: TGTGCCAGCAGTTTATTTGGACTAGCCAGGTCTGGGGCCAACGTCCTGACTTTC.

The table lists this clone with a few counts. V gene TRBV14 combines with J gene TRBJ1-5, with D maybe TRBD1 (5 bases). The CDR3 covers 15 residues. Germline V CDR1 and CDR2: SGHDN, FVKESK. Trimming stripped 0 bases from V and 6 bases from J, with 12 bases between. CDR3 DNA sequence: TGTGCCAGCAGCCAAGATGGGGCAGGGCTTCAGCCCCAGCATTTT. Protein sequence: CASSQDGAGLQPQHF.

V usage is TRBV7-9 and J usage is TRBJ1-2; 8 nucleotides match TRBD1. Per the germline V gene, CDR1 is SEHNR and CDR2 is FQNEAQ (reference sequence). The ends lost 6 bases at V and 4 bases at J; junction bases unmatched: 13. This CDR3 is 16 amino acids long. CDR3 loop: CASSHGTGTGVYGYTF. DNA for the CDR3: TGTGCCAGCAGTCACGGAACCGGGACAGGAGTCTATGGCTACACCTTC.

The gene calls are TRBV30 and TRBJ1-2; no clear D. The CDR3 extends over 10 amino acids. Trimming pared 8 bases from V and 4 bases from J, leaving 8 bases between. Germline V gene sequence: CDR1 GTSNPN, CDR2 SVGIG (reference sequence). The CDR3 sequence is CAGESYGYTF. CDR3 sequence (DNA): TGTGCCGGGGAGAGCTATGGCTACACCTTC.

The chain combines TRBV7-9 with TRBJ1-2, with 8 bases matching TRBD1. CDR1 is SEHNR and CDR2 is FQNEAQ in the germline V gene (reference sequence). The V gene end was trimmed by 5 bases and the J gene end by 2 bases; junction bases not matched to a gene: 4. The CDR3 runs to 14 residues. Here the CDR3 DNA reads TGTGCCAGCAGCCCAGGGGGCTCAAACTATGGCTACACCTTC. This translates into CASSPGGSNYGYTF.

J is TRBJ2-3 and V is TRBV4-1; TRBD1 is a possible D gene (6 bases). Germline-derived CDR1 and CDR2 are MGHRA and YSYEKL. Between the trimmed V and J ends, which lost 6 bases and 1 base, there was a span of 8 bases. The CDR3 is 13 residues long. Here the CDR3 reads CASRRQGTDTQYF. The CDR3 DNA reads TGCGCCAGCAGGAGACAGGGCACAGATACGCAGTATTTT.

The chain recombines TRBV5-1 with TRBJ2-5; maybe TRBD2 (5 bases). This CDR3 has 14 amino acids. V was pared by 0 bases and J by 0 bases, with 6 bases between. Per the germline V gene, CDR1 is SGHRS and CDR2 is YFSETQ. The CDR3 sequence is CASSLAGYQETQYF. The CDR3 DNA reads TGCGCCAGCAGCTTGGCGGGGTACCAAGAGACCCAGTACTTC. Drawing the rest from reference TRBV5-1 and TRBJ2-5, the complete variable domain is KAGVTQTPRYLIKTRGQQVTLSCSPISGHRSVSWYQQTPGQGLQFLFEYFSETQRNKGNFPGRFSGRQFSNSRSEMNVSTLELGDSALYLCASSLAGYQETQYFGPGTRLLVL.

The chain employs TRBV28 and TRBJ2-3; D gene unclear. The V end lost 3 bases, the J end lost 2 bases, and 12 bases lay between the germline ends. Germline V CDR1 and CDR2: MDHEN, SYDVKM. CDR3 length: 15 residues. The CDR3 reads CASSLVTSDTDTQYF. The CDR3 DNA reads as TGTGCCAGCAGTTTGGTTACCTCAGACACAGATACGCAGTATTTT.

The V gene is TRBV7-6, the J gene TRBJ2-1; no reliable D call. Trimming cost V 6 bases and J 0 bases, with 12 bases left between them. The CDR3 length is 15 residues. The germline V gene has CDR1 SGHVS and CDR2 FNYEAQ. DNA of the CDR3: TGTGCCAGCAGGGGCGGACCGATCTCCTACAATGAGCAGTTCTTC. This encodes CASRGGPISYNEQFF.

The chain links TRBV10-1 to TRBJ2-7, with D possibly being TRBD2 (5 bases). Germline CDR1 and CDR2: WNHNN and SYGVQD (reference sequence). This CDR3 contains 14 residues. V was pared by 1 base and J by 3 bases, with 10 bases between. The DNA for the CDR3 is TGCGCCAGCAGTGAGTATGAACGGGGCTACGAGCAGTACTTC. As protein: CASSEYERGYEQYF.

This chain links TRBV5-5 with TRBJ2-1; no firm D call. V dropped 4 bases and J dropped 5 bases, with 13 bases sitting between them. Germline V CDR1 and CDR2: SGHKS, YYEKEE (reference sequence). This CDR3 has 14 amino acids. The CDR3 bases are TGTGCCAGCAGCAACCTCGGGTCCAACAATGAGCAGTTCTTC. It encodes CASSNLGSNNEQFF.

Only a few counts were recorded for this clone. V gene TRBV9 combines with J gene TRBJ2-2, with D unclear. The CDR3 has 13 residues. CDR1 and CDR2 (germline): SGDLS, YYNGEE. V was pared by 0 bases and J by 5 bases, with 5 bases between. The CDR3 DNA sequence: TGTGCCAGCAGCGTAGTCGAGACCGGGGAGCTGTTTTTT. This gives the protein CASSVVETGELFF.

The V and J genes are TRBV7-8 and TRBJ2-6, with 7 bases matching TRBD2. Germline CDR1 is SGHVS and CDR2 is FQNEAQ. This CDR3 is 20 amino acids long. Trimming removed 5 bases from V and 0 bases from J; junction bases left unmatched: 16. The CDR3 loop reads CASSPGRVSGSYSGANVLTF. CDR3 DNA: TGTGCCAGCAGCCCGGGTCGGGTTAGCGGGTCCTACTCTGGGGCCAACGTCCTGACTTTC. Drawing the rest from reference TRBV7-8 and TRBJ2-6, the complete variable domain is GAGVSQSPRYKVAKRGQDVALRCDPISGHVSLFWYQQALGQGPEFLTYFQNEAQLDKSGLPSDRFFAERPEGSVSTLKIQRTQQEDSAVYLCASSPGRVSGSYSGANVLTFGAGSRLTVL.

The chain employs TRBV19 and TRBJ1-5; D unclear. CDR1 and CDR2 (germline): LNHDA, SQIVND (reference sequence). Trimming left V 3 bases short and J 3 bases short, with 15 bases between. CDR3 length: 16 amino acids. The CDR3 protein is CASSIRDTFNNQPQHF. For the CDR3, the DNA is TGTGCCAGTAGTATCCGAGACACATTCAACAATCAGCCCCAGCATTTT.

V is TRBV10-3 and J is TRBJ2-1, with 7 positions matching TRBD1. After removal of 9 bases from V and 9 bases from J, the junction contained 11 bases not matched to a gene. CDR1 is ENHRY, CDR2 SYGVKD, per germline. The CDR3 covers 13 residues. CDR3 nucleotides: TGTGCCATACTCGACAGGGTCATCGGTGAGCAGTTCTTC. Protein sequence: CAILDRVIGEQFF.

The gene calls are TRBV19 and TRBJ1-5; D is ambiguous. The germline CDR1 and CDR2 sequences are LNHDA and SQIVND (reference sequence). The CDR3 covers 15 residues. Trimming cost V 6 bases and J 9 bases, with 21 bases left between them. The DNA of the CDR3 is TGTGCCAGTAGCCCGCGACGGGAGAATGGAGCGCCCCAGCATTTT. It is translated as CASSPRRENGAPQHF.

In its sample, this clone was seen once. The chain uses TRBV28 and TRBJ1-4; 7 bases line up with TRBD1. Germline CDR1 MDHEN, CDR2 SYDVKM. J lost 7 bases, V lost 7 bases, and 6 bases had no gene match. CDR3 size: 13 residues. The CDR3 loop is CASKGAQGEKLFF. CDR3 sequence (DNA): TGTGCCAGCAAGGGGGCGCAGGGTGAAAAACTGTTTTTT.

CDR3 residues: CASREGENIQYF. CDR3 in DNA: TGTGCTAGTAGAGAGGGGGAAAACATTCAGTACTTC. The chain recombines TRBV12-5 with TRBJ2-4; possible D gene TRBD1, 6 bases. Trimming pared 8 bases from V and 5 bases from J, leaving 10 bases between. The CDR3 extends over 12 amino acids. The germline V gene has CDR1 LGHNT and CDR2 FRNRAP.

The V and J genes are TRBV7-9 and TRBJ2-3; D unresolved. Trimming took off 3 bases at V and 2 bases at J, with 0 bases between the two ends. CDR1 is SEHNR, CDR2 FQNEAQ, per germline (reference sequence). The CDR3 extends over 11 amino acids. CDR3 nucleotide sequence: TGTGCCAGCAGCTTCACAGATACGCAGTATTTT. Amino acid sequence: CASSFTDTQYF.

The J gene is TRBJ2-7, the V gene TRBV27; no reliable D call. Germline V gives CDR1 MNHEY, CDR2 SMNVEV (reference sequence). The V and J ends lost 6 bases and 2 bases respectively, with 14 bases between them. This CDR3 comprises 14 residues. The CDR3 region is CASRRGLRTYEQYF. The CDR3 region has the DNA TGTGCCAGCAGGCGCGGCCTTCGCACCTACGAGCAGTACTTC.

V usage is TRBV5-6 and J usage is TRBJ1-3; D uncertain. Germline V CDR1 and CDR2: SGHDT, YYEEEE. The germline V and J ends were trimmed by 3 bases and 2 bases, with 9 bases remaining between them. There are 14 residues in the CDR3. The chain's CDR3 is CASSSDDTGNTIYF. The CDR3 nucleotides read TGTGCCAGCAGCTCCGACGACACTGGAAACACCATATATTTT. Supplemented by reference TRBV5-6 and TRBJ1-3, the full variable domain reads DAGVTQSPTHLIKTRGQQVTLRCSPKSGHDTVSWYQQALGQGPQFIFQYYEEEERQRGNFPDRFSGHQFPNYSSELNVNALLLGDSALYLCASSSDDTGNTIYFGEGSWLTVV.

The rearrangement uses TRBV11-2 and TRBJ2-7, with 7 bases aligning to TRBD1. The germline V gene has CDR1 SGHAT and CDR2 FQNNGV. J lost 2 bases, V lost 2 bases, and 6 bases had no gene match. The CDR3 sequence is 15 residues long. The CDR3: CASSLPRTGPYEQYF. Written as DNA, the CDR3 is TGTGCCAGCAGCTTACCCCGGACAGGCCCCTACGAGCAGTACTTC. Looking up the rest from reference TRBV11-2 and TRBJ2-7 gives the full variable domain: EAGVAQSPRYKIIEKRQSVAFWCNPISGHATLYWYQQILGQGPKLLIQFQNNGVVDDSQLPKDRFSAERLKGVDSTLKIQPAKLEDSAVYLCASSLPRTGPYEQYFGPGTRLTVT.